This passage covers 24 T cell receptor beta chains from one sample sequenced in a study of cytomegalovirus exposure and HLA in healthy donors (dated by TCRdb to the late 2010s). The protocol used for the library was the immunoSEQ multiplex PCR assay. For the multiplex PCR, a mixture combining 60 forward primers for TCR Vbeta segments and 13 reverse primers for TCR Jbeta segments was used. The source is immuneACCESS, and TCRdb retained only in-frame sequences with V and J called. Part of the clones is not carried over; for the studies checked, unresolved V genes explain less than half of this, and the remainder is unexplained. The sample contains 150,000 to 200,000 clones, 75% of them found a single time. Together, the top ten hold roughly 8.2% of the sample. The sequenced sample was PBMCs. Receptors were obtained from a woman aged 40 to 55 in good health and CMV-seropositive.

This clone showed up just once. The CDR3 DNA is TGTGCCAGCAACAACGGGAATGAGCAGTTCTTC. Protein: CASNNGNEQFF. The chain joins TRBV7-9 to TRBJ2-1, with D unresolved. The length of the CDR3 is 11 residues. Germline assignment: CDR1 SEHNR and CDR2 FQNEAQ (reference sequence). Trimming pared 7 bases from V and 7 bases from J, leaving 8 bases between.

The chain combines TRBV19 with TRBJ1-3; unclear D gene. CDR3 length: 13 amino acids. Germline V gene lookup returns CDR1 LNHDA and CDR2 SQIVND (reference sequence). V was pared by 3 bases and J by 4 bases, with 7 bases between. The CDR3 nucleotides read TGTGCCAGTAGTATCAATCCCGGAAACACCATATATTTT. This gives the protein CASSINPGNTIYF.

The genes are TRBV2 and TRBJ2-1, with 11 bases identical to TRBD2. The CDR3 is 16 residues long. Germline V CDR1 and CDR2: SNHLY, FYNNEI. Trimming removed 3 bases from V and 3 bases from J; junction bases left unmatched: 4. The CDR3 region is CASSEVAGGYYNEQFF. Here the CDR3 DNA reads TGTGCCAGCAGTGAGGTAGCGGGAGGGTACTACAATGAGCAGTTCTTC.

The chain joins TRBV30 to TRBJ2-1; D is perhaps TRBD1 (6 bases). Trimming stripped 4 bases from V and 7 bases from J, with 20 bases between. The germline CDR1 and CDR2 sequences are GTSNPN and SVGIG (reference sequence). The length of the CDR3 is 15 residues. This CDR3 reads CAWNPTGLIRNEQFF. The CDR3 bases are TGTGCCTGGAACCCCACAGGGCTCATACGAAATGAGCAGTTCTTC.

The CDR3 region has the DNA TGTGCTAGTGGTAGCTCAGGGATAGATACGCAGTATTTT. This sequence encodes CASGSSGIDTQYF. J is TRBJ2-3 and V is TRBV12-5, with a weak D call TRBD1 (5 bases). In germline, CDR1 is LGHNT, CDR2 FRNRAP. The V and J ends lost 5 bases and 5 bases respectively, with 11 bases between them. The CDR3 contains 13 residues. The full variable domain, its missing parts supplied by reference TRBV12-5 and TRBJ2-3, is DARVTQTPRHKVTEMGQEVTMRCQPILGHNTVFWYRQTMMQGLELLAYFRNRAPLDDSGMPKDRFSAEMPDATLATLKIQPSEPRDSAVYFCASGSSGIDTQYFGPGTRLTVL.

The CDR3 loop is CASSLGLAPFF. CDR3 DNA: TGTGCCAGCAGTTTGGGACTAGCCCCATTCTTC. The rearrangement uses TRBV28 and TRBJ2-1; TRBD2 matches at 9 bases. With 3 bases clipped from V and 16 bases from J, the junction kept 4 bases outside the gene matches. The CDR3 contains 11 residues. Germline loops: CDR1 MDHEN, CDR2 SYDVKM. The whole variable domain, remainder taken from reference TRBV28 and TRBJ2-1, is DVKVTQSSRYLVKRTGEKVFLECVQDMDHENMFWYRQDPGLGLRLIYFSYDVKMKEKGDIPEGYSVSREKKERFSLILESASTNQTSMYLCASSLGLAPFFGPGTRLTVL.

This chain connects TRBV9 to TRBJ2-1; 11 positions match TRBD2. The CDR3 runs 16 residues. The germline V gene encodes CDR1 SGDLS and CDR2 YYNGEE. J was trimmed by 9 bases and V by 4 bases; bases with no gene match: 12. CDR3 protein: CASSILAGGPLGEQFF. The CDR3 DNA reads TGTGCCAGCAGCATCTTAGCGGGAGGGCCTTTGGGTGAGCAGTTCTTC.

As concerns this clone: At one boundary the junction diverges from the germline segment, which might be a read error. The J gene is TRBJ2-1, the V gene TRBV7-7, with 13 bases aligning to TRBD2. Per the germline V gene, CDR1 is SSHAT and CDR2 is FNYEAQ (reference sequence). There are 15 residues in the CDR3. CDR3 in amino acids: CASSVGTSGNNEQFF. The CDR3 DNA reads TGTGCTAGCAGCGTAGGGACTAGCGGGAACAATGAGCAGTTCTTC.

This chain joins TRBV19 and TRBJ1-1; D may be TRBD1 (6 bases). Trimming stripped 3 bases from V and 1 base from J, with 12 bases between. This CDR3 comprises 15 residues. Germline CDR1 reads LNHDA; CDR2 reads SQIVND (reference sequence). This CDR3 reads CASSIRVQGNTEAFF. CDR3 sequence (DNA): TGTGCCAGTAGTATTCGTGTACAGGGGAACACTGAAGCTTTCTTT.

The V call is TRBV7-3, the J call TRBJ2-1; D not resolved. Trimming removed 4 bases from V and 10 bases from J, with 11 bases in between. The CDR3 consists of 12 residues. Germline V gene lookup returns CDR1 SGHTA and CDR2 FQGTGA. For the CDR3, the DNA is TGTGCCAGCAGCTCGCTTAGCCGAGAGCAGTTCTTC. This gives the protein CASSSLSREQFF.

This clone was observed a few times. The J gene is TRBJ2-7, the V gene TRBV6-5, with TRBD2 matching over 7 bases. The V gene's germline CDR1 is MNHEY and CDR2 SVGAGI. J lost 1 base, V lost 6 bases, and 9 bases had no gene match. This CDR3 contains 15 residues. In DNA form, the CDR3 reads TGTGCCAGCAGCCCCAGCGGGATAGCATCCTACGAGCAGTACTTC. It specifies CASSPSGIASYEQYF.

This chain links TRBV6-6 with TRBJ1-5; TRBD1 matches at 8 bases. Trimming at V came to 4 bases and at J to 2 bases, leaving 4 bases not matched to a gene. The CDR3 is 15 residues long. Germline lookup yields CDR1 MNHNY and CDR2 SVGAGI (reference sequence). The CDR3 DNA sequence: TGTGCCAGCAGTTCCCCGGACAGGGGCAATCAGCCCCAGCATTTT. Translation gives CASSSPDRGNQPQHF.

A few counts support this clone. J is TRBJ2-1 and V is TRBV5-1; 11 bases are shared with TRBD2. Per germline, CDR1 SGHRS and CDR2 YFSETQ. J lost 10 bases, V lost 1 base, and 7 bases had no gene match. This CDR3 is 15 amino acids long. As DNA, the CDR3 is TGCGCCAGCAGCTTGCAACCTAGCGGGAGGTGGGAGCAGTTCTTC. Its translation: CASSLQPSGRWEQFF. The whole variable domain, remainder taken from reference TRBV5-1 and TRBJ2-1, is KAGVTQTPRYLIKTRGQQVTLSCSPISGHRSVSWYQQTPGQGLQFLFEYFSETQRNKGNFPGRFSGRQFSNSRSEMNVSTLELGDSALYLCASSLQPSGRWEQFFGPGTRLTVL.

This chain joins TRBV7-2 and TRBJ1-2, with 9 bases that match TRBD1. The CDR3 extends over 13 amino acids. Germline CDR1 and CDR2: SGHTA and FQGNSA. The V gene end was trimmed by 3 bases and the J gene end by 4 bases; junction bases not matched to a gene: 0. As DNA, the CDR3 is TGTGCCAGCAGCTTGACAGGGGGCTATGGCTACACCTTC. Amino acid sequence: CASSLTGGYGYTF.

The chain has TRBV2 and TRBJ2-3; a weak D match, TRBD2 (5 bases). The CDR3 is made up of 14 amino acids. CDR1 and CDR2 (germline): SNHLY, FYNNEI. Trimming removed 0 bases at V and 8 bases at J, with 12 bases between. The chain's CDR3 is CASSEANLGGTQYF. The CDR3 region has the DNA TGTGCCAGCAGTGAAGCGAACTTAGGAGGTACGCAGTATTTT.

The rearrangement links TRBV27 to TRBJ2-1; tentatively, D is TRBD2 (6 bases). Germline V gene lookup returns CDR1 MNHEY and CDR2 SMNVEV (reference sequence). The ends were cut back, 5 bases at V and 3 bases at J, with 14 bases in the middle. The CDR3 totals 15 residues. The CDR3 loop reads CASSARGTLYNEQFF. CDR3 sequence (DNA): TGTGCCAGCAGTGCCCGCGGGACTCTCTACAATGAGCAGTTCTTC.

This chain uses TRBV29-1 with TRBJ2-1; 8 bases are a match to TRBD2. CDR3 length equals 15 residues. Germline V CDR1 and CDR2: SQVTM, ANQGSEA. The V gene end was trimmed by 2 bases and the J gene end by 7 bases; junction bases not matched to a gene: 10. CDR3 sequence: CSVEPWLAGANEQFF. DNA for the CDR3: TGCAGCGTTGAACCGTGGCTAGCGGGTGCTAATGAGCAGTTCTTC.

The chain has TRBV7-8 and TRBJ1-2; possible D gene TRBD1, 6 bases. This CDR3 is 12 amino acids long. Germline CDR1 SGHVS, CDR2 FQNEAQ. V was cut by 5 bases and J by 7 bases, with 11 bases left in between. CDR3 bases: TGTGCCAGCAGCGGGGGCTGGGGTGGCTACACCTTC. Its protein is CASSGGWGGYTF.

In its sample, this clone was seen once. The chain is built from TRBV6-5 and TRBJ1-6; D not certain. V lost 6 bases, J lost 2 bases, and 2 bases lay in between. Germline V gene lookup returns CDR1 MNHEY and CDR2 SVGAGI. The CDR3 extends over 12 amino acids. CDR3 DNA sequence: TGTGCCAGCAGCGCCTATAATTCACCCCTCCACTTT. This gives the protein CASSAYNSPLHF.

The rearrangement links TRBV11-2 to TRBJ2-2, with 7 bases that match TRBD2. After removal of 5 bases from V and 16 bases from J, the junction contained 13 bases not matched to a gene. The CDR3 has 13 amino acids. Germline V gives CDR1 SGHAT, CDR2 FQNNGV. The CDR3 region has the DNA TGTGCCAGCAGCCCAGGATTGGCGCGGGAGTCGTTTTTT. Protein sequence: CASSPGLARESFF. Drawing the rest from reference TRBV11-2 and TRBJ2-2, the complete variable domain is EAGVAQSPRYKIIEKRQSVAFWCNPISGHATLYWYQQILGQGPKLLIQFQNNGVVDDSQLPKDRFSAERLKGVDSTLKIQPAKLEDSAVYLCASSPGLARESFFGEGSRLTVL.

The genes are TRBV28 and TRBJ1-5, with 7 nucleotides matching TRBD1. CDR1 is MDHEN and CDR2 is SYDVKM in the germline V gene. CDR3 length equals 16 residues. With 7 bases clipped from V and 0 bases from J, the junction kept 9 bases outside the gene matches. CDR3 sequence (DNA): TGTGCCAGCACCATGACAGGGACCGATAGCAATCAGCCCCAGCATTTT. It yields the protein CASTMTGTDSNQPQHF. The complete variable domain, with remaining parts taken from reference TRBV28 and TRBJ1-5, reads DVKVTQSSRYLVKRTGEKVFLECVQDMDHENMFWYRQDPGLGLRLIYFSYDVKMKEKGDIPEGYSVSREKKERFSLILESASTNQTSMYLCASTMTGTDSNQPQHFGDGTRLSIL.

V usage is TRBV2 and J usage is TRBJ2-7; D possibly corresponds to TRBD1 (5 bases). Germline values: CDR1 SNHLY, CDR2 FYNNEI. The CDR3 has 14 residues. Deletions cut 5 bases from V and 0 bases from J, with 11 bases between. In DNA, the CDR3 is TGTGCCAGCAGTTTACAGGCCTACTCCTACGAGCAGTACTTC. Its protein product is CASSLQAYSYEQYF.

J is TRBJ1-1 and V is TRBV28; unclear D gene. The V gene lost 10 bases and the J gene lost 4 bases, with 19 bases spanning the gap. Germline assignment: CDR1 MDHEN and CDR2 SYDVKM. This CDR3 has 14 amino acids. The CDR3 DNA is TGTGCCATCCACCGGGAGCCCGACCTCACTGAAGCTTTCTTT. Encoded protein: CAIHREPDLTEAFF. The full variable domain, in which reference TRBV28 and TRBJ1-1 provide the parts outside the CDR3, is DVKVTQSSRYLVKRTGEKVFLECVQDMDHENMFWYRQDPGLGLRLIYFSYDVKMKEKGDIPEGYSVSREKKERFSLILESASTNQTSMYLCAIHREPDLTEAFFGQGTRLTVV.

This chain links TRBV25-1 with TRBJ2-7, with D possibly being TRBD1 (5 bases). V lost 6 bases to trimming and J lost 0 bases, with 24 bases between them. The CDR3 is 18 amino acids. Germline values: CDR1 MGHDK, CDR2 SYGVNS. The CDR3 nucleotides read TGTGCCAGCAGCGTCCAAGGGAAACAGGAGCTAACCTCCTACGAGCAGTACTTC. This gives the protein CASSVQGKQELTSYEQYF.